The text below deals with one T cell receptor beta chain. Its specificity is not known. The sample comes from a study of cytomegalovirus exposure and HLA in healthy donors. The study's findings and limits: Some TCR beta chains (about 180 of them) were listed as cytomegalovirus-associated.

Germline values: CDR1 MNHEY, CDR2 SMNVEV (reference sequence). The V and J ends lost 5 bases and 5 bases respectively, with 18 bases between them. CDR3 length: 16 residues. This table comes from immunoSEQ multiplex PCR, and its TCRdb copy is limited to in-frame clones, with some not included. The data show 260,000 or so clones, about 92% seen once. The genes are TRBV27 and TRBJ1-4; no reliable D call. The origin of this receptor is a woman aged 25 to 45 in good health and CMV-seronegative. Sequencing was performed on PBMCs. The CDR3 sequence is CASSPFPYVPNEKLFF. CDR3 in DNA: TGTGCCAGCAGTCCGTTCCCATATGTCCCAAATGAAAAACTGTTTTTT.